Following are 25 T cell receptor beta chains from one sample sequenced in a study of tumor-infiltrating lymphocytes in primary liver carcinoma. Unsorted whole blood yielded blood RNA, and germline DNA was extracted as well. TCR beta cDNA was made from 450 to 500 ng total RNA with a constant-region primer. Researchers made the TCR beta libraries by running three nested multiplex PCR rounds with slightly modified ARM-PCR. Both of the initial two PCR rounds ran for about 9 cycles and employed TRBV1-TRBV30 forward primers alongside a C-beta reverse primer. TCRdb re-derived calls from the multiplex PCR reads in MiXCR, one entry per CDR3 protein. Of 300,000 to 350,000 distinct CDR3 sequences listed, about 61% are singletons. The sequenced sample was peripheral blood. Every receptor here comes from a man between 40 and 49 years old with primary liver carcinoma and hepatitis B virus infection.

Regarding this clonotype: A read error is likely, as this CDR3 ends without the conserved phenylalanine or tryptophan. This chain links TRBV11-1 with TRBJ2-1, with TRBD2 matching 7 bases. The germline CDR1 and CDR2 sequences are SGHAT and FQDESV (reference sequence). Trimming at V came to 5 bases and at J to 4 bases, leaving 8 bases not matched to a gene. This CDR3 contains 15 residues. CDR3 DNA: TGTGCCAGCAGCCGACGGGGAGGGCCATACAATGAGCAGTTCTCT. Translating gives CASSRRGGPYNEQFS.

This clonotype has only a few counts. V gene TRBV14 combines with J gene TRBJ2-1; D possibly corresponds to TRBD2 (6 bases). V lost 5 bases and J lost 3, with 11 bases in between. The germline V gene has CDR1 SGHDN and CDR2 FVKESK. The CDR3 runs 14 residues. The CDR3 nucleotides are TGTGCCAGCAGCGCGGGACTGGTCTACAATGAGCAGTTCTTC. Its translation is CASSAGLVYNEQFF.

A few counts support this clonotype. Just one base apart from a much larger clone, this may be a read error. CDR3 sequence reads: CASTPDRSSYNEQYF. The CDR3, as DNA: TGTGCCAGCACCCCGGACAGGAGCTCCTACAATGAGCAGTACTTC. V and J are TRBV12-3 or TRBV12-4 and TRBJ2-1; 7 bases map to TRBD1. The DNA end favors TRBJ2-7, so the J call may be wrong. The length of the CDR3 is 15 residues.

This clonotype was detected a few times. The V call is TRBV4-1, the J call TRBJ2-3; 11 positions match TRBD2. The V and J ends lost 4 bases and 3 bases, in that order; junction bases with no gene match: 9. The CDR3 consists of 17 residues. Germline CDR1 reads MGHRA; CDR2 reads YSYEKL. As DNA, the CDR3 is TGCGCCAGCAGCCGCGGACTAGCGGGCATTGTGACAGATACGCAGTATTTT. Its translation: CASSRGLAGIVTDTQYF.

The rearrangement joins TRBV5-6 to TRBJ2-7, with 8 bases matching TRBD2. Germline CDR1 and CDR2: SGHDT and YYEEEE. CDR3 length: 18 residues. Losses at the gene ends were 1 base for V and 1 base for J; bases not matched to a gene: 13. CDR3 sequence reads: CASSLLKRGRGLSYEQYF. The DNA of the CDR3 is TGTGCCAGCAGCTTGTTAAAGCGGGGGAGGGGTCTGTCCTACGAGCAGTACTTC.

As regards this clonotype: A much larger clone sits a single nucleotide away, making a read error possible. The genes are TRBV6-2 or TRBV6-3 and TRBJ1-2; D gene ambiguous. The length of the CDR3 is 13 residues. Germline lookup yields CDR1 MNHEY and CDR2 SVGEGT. The CDR3 reads CASSHKMDYGNTF. CDR3 coding DNA: TGTGCCAGCAGTCATAAGATGGACTATGGCAACACCTTC.

This clonotype was seen many times. The chain has TRBV6-5 and TRBJ2-5; 13 bases line up with TRBD2. CDR1 and CDR2 from the germline V gene are MNHEY and SVGAGI. The CDR3 consists of 17 residues. J lost 11 bases, V lost 0 bases, and 12 bases had no gene match. DNA for the CDR3: TGTGCCAGCAGTTACTCAGCTCGCGGACTAGCGGGAGCCCCACAGTACTTC. Translation gives CASSYSARGLAGAPQYF.

A remark on this clonotype: It may be a read error: a sequence one base away is much more abundant. CDR3 loop: CVPWTSGVLYNEQFF. CDR3 sequence (DNA): TGTGTCCCCTGGACTAGCGGGGTACTCTACAATGAGCAGTTCTTC. This rearrangement joins TRBV13 to TRBJ2-1, with 12 bases identical to TRBD2. Per the germline V gene, CDR1 is PRHDT and CDR2 is FYEKMQ (reference sequence). The CDR3 is 15 residues long.

This clonotype was detected ten times or more. V usage is TRBV6-6 and J usage is TRBJ2-1, with TRBD2 matching 9 bases. The CDR3 sequence is 16 residues long. CDR1 is MNHNY, CDR2 SVGAGI, per germline (reference sequence). The V and J ends lost 5 bases and 7 bases, in that order; junction bases with no gene match: 12. CDR3 loop: CASSDGGTSFGNEQFF. For the CDR3, the DNA is TGTGCCAGCAGTGACGGGGGGACTAGCTTTGGTAATGAGCAGTTCTTC.

The chain couples TRBV6-6 to TRBJ2-1; tentatively, D is TRBD2 (5 bases). CDR3 length: 13 residues. Between the trimmed V and J ends, which lost 10 bases and 6 bases, there was a span of 16 bases. Germline V CDR1 and CDR2: MNHNY, SVGAGI (reference sequence). CDR3 coding DNA: TGTGCCAACAACACCTCTAGCTTCAATGAGCAGTTCTTC. Protein product: CANNTSSFNEQFF.

About this clonotype: It may be a read error: a sequence one base away is much more abundant. No conserved phenylalanine or tryptophan ends this CDR3, so it is likely a read error. The chain recombines TRBV5-6 with TRBJ2-7; 9 bases are shared with TRBD2. CDR1 and CDR2 (germline): SGHDT, YYEEEE. The V segment lost 7 bases and the J segment 6 bases; nucleotides outside the gene matches: 11. The CDR3 has 14 residues. CDR3 DNA sequence: TGTGCCAGCGCCTTGCGAGCGGGAGGTTCCGAGCAGTACTCC. Residues: CASALRAGGSEQYS.

Notes on this clonotype: As the CDR3 is not closed by the conserved phenylalanine or tryptophan, this likely results from a read error. The chain has TRBV28 and TRBJ2-7; D is perhaps TRBD2 (6 bases). Trimming removed 1 base from V and 1 base from J, with 14 bases in between. The CDR3 has 16 residues. In germline, CDR1 is MDHEN, CDR2 SYDVKM. The CDR3: CASSLSGDVGSYEQYI. CDR3 DNA sequence: TGTGCCAGCAGTTTATCGGGAGACGTTGGGTCCTACGAGCAGTACATC.

For this clonotype: The junction departs from the called germline gene at one end, perhaps through a read error. The chain uses TRBV4-1 and TRBJ2-1; 7 nucleotides line up with TRBD2. The germline V gene has CDR1 MGHRA and CDR2 YSYEKL. The CDR3 totals 15 residues. The CDR3 coding sequence is TGCGCCAGCATCCCAAGTCCGGGGGACTACAACGAGCAGTTCTTC. Amino acids: CASIPSPGDYNEQFF.

This clonotype was observed a handful of times. One junction end does not reproduce the germline sequence, and a read error may be involved. The V and J genes are TRBV6-1 and TRBJ1-5; the D is unclear. The CDR3 contains 12 residues. Germline V CDR1 and CDR2: MNHNS, SASEGT. CDR3: CAISEEFRTQHF. CDR3 DNA sequence: TGTGCCATCAGTGAGGAATTCAGGACCCAGCATTTT.

This clonotype was counted only a few times. The chain links TRBV4-2 to TRBJ2-5, with D unresolved. V was pared by 1 base and J by 2 bases, with 14 bases between. The CDR3 consists of 16 residues. Germline CDR1 is LGHNA and CDR2 is YNFKEQ. The CDR3 loop reads CASSQGRLTPQETQYF. CDR3 DNA sequence: TGTGCCAGCAGCCAAGGGAGACTCACACCTCAAGAGACCCAGTACTTC.

About this clonotype itself: Mismatch with germline at one junction end may stem from a read error. The chain links TRBV4-2 to TRBJ2-1, with TRBD2 matching over 11 bases. The CDR3 length is 16 residues. Germline loops: CDR1 LGHNA, CDR2 YNFKEQ. The DNA of the CDR3 is TGTACCAGCAGCCAAGACCTAGCGGGAGGATATAATGAGCAGTTCTTC. It yields the protein CTSSQDLAGGYNEQFF.

Notes on this clonotype: A much more abundant neighbour one base away suggests this may be a read error. This chain links TRBV6-1 with TRBJ2-1; a possible D gene is TRBD1 (6 bases). The V end lost 7 bases, the J end lost 9 bases, and 16 bases lay between the germline ends. The CDR3 loop spans 13 amino acids. Germline V gene lookup returns CDR1 MNHNS and CDR2 SASEGT. The CDR3 spells CASTPSRGVEQFF. The CDR3 nucleotides read TGTGCCAGCACCCCCTCCAGGGGAGTTGAGCAGTTCTTC.

V and J are TRBV11-2 and TRBJ2-7, with D maybe TRBD1 (6 bases). The CDR3 extends over 15 amino acids. Trimming removed 1 base at V and 11 bases at J, with 21 bases between. CDR1 and CDR2 from the germline V gene are SGHAT and FQNNGV. The DNA of the CDR3 is TGTGCCAGCAGCTTAGTTGGGGCAGGGGTCCATGAGAAGTACTTC. This encodes CASSLVGAGVHEKYF.

For this clonotype: At one of its ends the junction is not consistent with the germline gene, which may arise from a read error. This rearrangement joins TRBV6-2 or TRBV6-3 to TRBJ1-5; TRBD1 agrees at 7 bases. The CDR3 covers 16 residues. The germline V gene encodes CDR1 MNHEY and CDR2 SVGEGT. CDR3 nucleotides: TGTGTCAGCAGCTACCTAACAGGGGCCAACAATCAGCCCCAGCATTTT. This codes for CVSSYLTGANNQPQHF.

As regards this clonotype: The CDR3 does not close with the conserved phenylalanine or tryptophan, likely indicating a read error. The limits of the CDR3 on the DNA are not certain, so only TCRdb's listed CDR3 is given. The chain carries TRBV11-1 and TRBJ1-1. Ends included, the CDR3 has 13 residues. CDR1 and CDR2 from the germline V gene are SGHAT and FQDESV (reference sequence). CDR3 protein: CASSLNGHSETFL.

This clonotype was seen repeatedly, ten times or more. The DNA for the CDR3 is TGTGCCAGCAGTTACCTTCTTCGAGGACTAGCAAAAGGGGGGCAAGAGACCCAGTACTTC. This sequence encodes CASSYLLRGLAKGGQETQYF. The chain joins TRBV6-2 or TRBV6-3 to TRBJ2-5; TRBD2 agrees at 8 bases. V lost 2 bases and J lost 2; bases outside the gene matches: 19. From germline, CDR1 is MNHEY and CDR2 SVGEGT. The CDR3 length is 20 residues.

Worth noting for this clonotype: Since no conserved phenylalanine or tryptophan closes the CDR3, a read error is the likely cause. The DNA is omitted, as the CDR3 cannot be located on it reliably, and the CDR3 follows TCRdb's listing. The V gene is TRBV11-2, the J gene TRBJ2-1; TRBD2 reflects the table's D call only, with no check against the DNA. Including both end residues, the CDR3 is 15 amino acids long. Germline V gene data show CDR1 as SGHAT and CDR2 as FQNNGV. The CDR3 protein is CASSLDGPSTSEQFI.

The chain uses TRBV11-2 and TRBJ2-1; 7 bases agree with TRBD2. Germline V gene lookup returns CDR1 SGHAT and CDR2 FQNNGV. The V segment lost 5 bases and the J segment 9 bases; nucleotides outside the gene matches: 13. The CDR3 runs 15 residues. CDR3 DNA sequence: TGTGCCAGCAGCCGTTCAGCGGGATGGCCAGGTGAGCAGTTCTTC. It translates to CASSRSAGWPGEQFF.

This clonotype was seen repeatedly, ten times or more. The CDR3 reads CSVEEAGGLYNEQFF. The CDR3 DNA reads TGCAGCGTTGAAGAAGCGGGGGGACTATACAATGAGCAGTTCTTC. The chain is built from TRBV29-1 and TRBJ2-1, with TRBD2 matching over 9 bases. V was pared by 0 bases and J by 4 bases, with 4 bases of the junction left unmatched. The CDR3 totals 15 residues. Germline loops: CDR1 SQVTM, CDR2 ANQGSEA.

Remarks on this clonotype: The CDR3 ends on some other residue instead of the conserved phenylalanine or tryptophan, so this is likely a read error. V usage is TRBV29-1 and J usage is TRBJ1-1; D not certain. Germline V gene sequence: CDR1 SQVTM, CDR2 ANQGSEA. The CDR3 covers 10 residues. This CDR3 reads CSAMNNEAFS. CDR3 coding DNA: TGCAGCGCAATGAACAATGAAGCTTTCTCT.